This T cell receptor beta chain stems from a study of blood T cell repertoires in COVID-19. About the research overall: COVID-19 samples collected from the United States, Italy and Spain covered acute and convalescent phases. Nucleic acid was either cDNA or gDNA, and it came from T cells, B-cell-depleted T cells, or PBMCs.

CDR1 and CDR2 (germline): SGHDT, YYEEEE. The ends lost 3 bases at V and 11 bases at J; junction bases unmatched: 11. CDR3 size: 15 residues. Per the authors' pipeline: Quantification of nucleated cells was approximated via reference gene primer amplification. Clones were read by immunoSEQ multiplex PCR, and TCRdb kept only the in-frame ones, dropping some. V, J and clone size are taken as reported in that table, and D and trimming were inferred from the DNA itself. Among 150,000 to 200,000 clones, around four fifths were seen once, and the ten largest hold roughly 5%. The TCR sequence derives from a woman aged 25 to 45 with acute or convalescent COVID-19. The sequencing sample was made of peripheral blood. The rearrangement joins TRBV5-6 to TRBJ1-1; 12 bases agree with TRBD1. The CDR3 here is CASSYSGTGGGRAFF. The CDR3 coding sequence is TGTGCCAGCAGCTACTCCGGGACAGGGGGCGGAAGGGCTTTCTTT.